What follows are 21 T cell receptor beta chains derived from one specimen sequenced in a study of identical twins. TCRdb fed the 5' RACE reads into MiXCR, producing one record per CDR3 protein. In the table there are 450,000 or so distinct CDR3 sequences, 20% to 30% of which are singletons. The same sample was also used in a study of T cells expressing NK-cell markers.

Sample: CD4+ T cells sorted from blood. These receptors were taken from a woman younger than 35 in good health.

The table lists this clonotype with a few counts. The chain joins TRBV29-1 to TRBJ2-3; TRBD1 matches 7 bases. V lost 4 bases, J lost 4 bases, and 11 bases stayed unmatched. CDR3 size: 15 residues. Per the germline V gene, CDR1 is SQVTM and CDR2 is ANQGSEA. The CDR3, as DNA: TGCAGCGTTGCCGGGGCAGGGGGAGTCGCAGATACGCAGTATTTT. Amino acid sequence: CSVAGAGGVADTQYF.

This chain uses TRBV24-1 with TRBJ2-2, with D unresolved. The CDR3 sequence is 12 residues long. Per the germline V gene, CDR1 is KGHDR and CDR2 is SFDVKD. V was trimmed by 4 bases and J by 5 bases, leaving 4 bases between them. CDR3 in amino acids: CATSDPTGELFF. The CDR3 nucleotides are TGTGCCACCAGTGACCCGACCGGGGAGCTGTTTTTT.

This chain connects TRBV7-2 to TRBJ2-1, with 9 positions matching TRBD2. V dropped 6 bases and J dropped 6; count of bases not matched to a gene: 9. Germline V gene sequence: CDR1 SGHTA, CDR2 FQGNSA. The CDR3 extends over 15 amino acids. Here the CDR3 DNA reads TGTGCCAGCAGAGGCACAGCGGGAGGTCGCAATGAGCAGTTCTTC. Its protein is CASRGTAGGRNEQFF. Full variable domain (remainder filled in from reference TRBV7-2 and TRBJ2-1): GAGVSQSPSNKVTEKGKDVELRCDPISGHTALYWYRQSLGQGLEFLIYFQGNSAPDKSGLPSDRFSAERTGGSVSTLTIQRTQQEDSAVYLCASRGTAGGRNEQFFGPGTRLTVL.

This clonotype has only a few counts. The chain links TRBV7-2 to TRBJ1-6; no reliable D call. V gave up 3 bases and J gave up 8 bases, with 11 bases separating them. The CDR3 has 14 amino acids. Per germline, CDR1 SGHTA and CDR2 FQGNSA. CDR3 sequence reads: CASSFNGLDSPLHF. The CDR3 nucleotides read TGTGCCAGCAGCTTTAATGGCTTGGATTCACCCCTCCACTTT.

This chain joins TRBV12-3 or TRBV12-4 and TRBJ2-7, with unresolved D. V was shortened by 2 bases and J by 2 bases, with 16 bases between the two germline ends. This CDR3 has 16 residues. In DNA form, the CDR3 reads TGTGCCAGCAGTTTATTGGTCCTTATGAGCACCTACGAGCAGTACTTC. Amino acids: CASSLLVLMSTYEQYF.

This chain links TRBV6-1 with TRBJ2-1; 12 bases map to TRBD2. Germline trimming cut 7 bases from V and 6 bases from J; bases unmatched to any gene: 7. This CDR3 spans 15 amino acids. Germline V gene sequence: CDR1 MNHNS, CDR2 SASEGT. The chain's CDR3 is CASTTLAGGPNEQFF. The CDR3 nucleotides read TGTGCCAGCACCACCCTAGCGGGGGGGCCCAATGAGCAGTTCTTC.

This clonotype was observed a handful of times. V gene TRBV4-2 combines with J gene TRBJ2-5; D is unclear. Germline values: CDR1 LGHNA, CDR2 YNFKEQ. The V and J ends lost 1 base and 4 bases respectively, with 16 bases between them. This CDR3 has 16 residues. The CDR3 sequence: CASSQVSPESGETQYF. The CDR3, as DNA: TGTGCCAGCAGCCAAGTATCTCCCGAATCGGGAGAGACCCAGTACTTC.

This clonotype was seen many times. The chain is built from TRBV5-6 and TRBJ2-3; no clear D. The length of the CDR3 is 16 residues. V was clipped by 10 bases and J by 0 bases, with 21 bases between them. Per germline, CDR1 SGHDT and CDR2 YYEEEE. Here the CDR3 reads CAPTDALSTSTDTQYF. CDR3 bases: TGTGCCCCGACGGATGCGCTATCTACGAGCACAGATACGCAGTATTTT.

A few counts support this clonotype. The CDR3 bases are TGCAGTGCTAGTAGCGGGAGGTTCACAGATACGCAGTATTTT. Amino acids: CSASSGRFTDTQYF. The V call is TRBV20-1, the J call TRBJ2-3, with TRBD2 matching 10 bases. The trim removed 3 bases at V and 2 bases at J, leaving 2 bases unmatched. CDR3 length: 14 amino acids. CDR1 and CDR2 (germline): DFQATT, SNEGSKA (reference sequence).

This clonotype was recorded a few times. Written as DNA, the CDR3 is TGTGCCAGCAGTTTAGATCCGGGGGCTAATTCACCCCTCCACTTT. Residues: CASSLDPGANSPLHF. J is TRBJ1-6 and V is TRBV12-3 or TRBV12-4, with a possible D match to TRBD1 (6 bases). There are 15 residues in the CDR3. V was cut by 1 base and J by 6 bases, with 10 bases left in between.

The rearrangement joins TRBV12-3 or TRBV12-4 to TRBJ1-3; D unclear. This CDR3 contains 14 residues. Trimming cost V 5 bases and J 6 bases, with 14 bases left between them. CDR3 in amino acids: CASSPHVQTNTIYF. In DNA, the CDR3 is TGTGCCAGCAGTCCCCATGTCCAGACAAACACCATATATTTT.

This rearrangement joins TRBV5-1 to TRBJ2-1; 16 positions match TRBD2. Germline V gene sequence: CDR1 SGHRS, CDR2 YFSETQ. The CDR3 covers 18 residues. Trimming cost V 2 bases and J 3 bases; bases outside gene matches: 5. The CDR3 here is CASSFEGLAGGFYNEQFF. The CDR3 nucleotides read TGCGCCAGCAGCTTCGAGGGACTAGCGGGGGGGTTCTACAATGAGCAGTTCTTC.

This chain connects TRBV15 to TRBJ1-6, with TRBD1 as a possible D gene (6 bases). CDR3 length equals 12 residues. Deletions cut 4 bases from V and 13 bases from J, with 11 bases between. The germline CDR1 and CDR2 sequences are LNHNV and YYDKDF (reference sequence). Here the CDR3 reads CATSNRAGPLHF. CDR3 coding DNA: TGTGCCACCAGCAACAGGGCTGGTCCCCTCCACTTT.

The gene calls are TRBV27 and TRBJ2-2; TRBD1 matches 7 bases. This CDR3 spans 13 amino acids. Germline V gene sequence: CDR1 MNHEY, CDR2 SMNVEV (reference sequence). After removal of 10 bases from V and 1 base from J, the junction contained 3 bases not matched to a gene. CDR3 sequence: CATGQENTGELFF. The CDR3, as DNA: TGTGCCACAGGACAGGAGAACACCGGGGAGCTGTTTTTT.

The chain is built from TRBV20-1 and TRBJ2-7, with TRBD2 matching 14 bases. CDR3 length: 17 amino acids. Per germline, CDR1 DFQATT and CDR2 SNEGSKA (reference sequence). The J segment lost 0 bases and the V segment lost 6 bases, leaving 10 bases of the junction unmatched. CDR3: CSARGGLAGARSYEQYF. CDR3 in DNA: TGCAGTGCCCGTGGGGGACTAGCGGGAGCGCGCTCCTACGAGCAGTACTTC.

This chain links TRBV27 with TRBJ2-6; D call uncertain. The CDR3 consists of 15 residues. Germline V lookup: CDR1 MNHEY, CDR2 SMNVEV (reference sequence). Trimming took off 2 bases at V and 1 base at J, with 6 bases between the two ends. The CDR3 nucleotides read TGTGCCAGCAGTTTAAAGCCTTCTGGGGCCAACGTCCTGACTTTC. Translated, it gives CASSLKPSGANVLTF.

This sequence joins TRBV10-3 and TRBJ2-3; TRBD1 matches 12 bases. The CDR3 sequence is 15 residues long. After removal of 6 bases from V and 0 bases from J, the junction contained 1 base not matched to a gene. Per the germline V gene, CDR1 is ENHRY and CDR2 is SYGVKD. CDR3 bases: TGTGCCATCAGGGGACAGGGGGCAAGCACAGATACGCAGTATTTT. Protein sequence: CAIRGQGASTDTQYF.

The chain links TRBV29-1 to TRBJ2-5; weak D call: TRBD1 (6 bases). Germline CDR1 reads SQVTM; CDR2 reads ANQGSEA. V lost 5 bases, J lost 5 bases, and 12 bases lay in between. The CDR3 consists of 12 residues. The CDR3 spells CSVLWGQETQYF. In DNA form, the CDR3 reads TGCAGCGTTCTGTGGGGGCAGGAGACCCAGTACTTC.

This clonotype was seen a few times. This rearrangement joins TRBV3-1 to TRBJ2-7, with TRBD1 matching 8 bases. The CDR3 extends over 15 amino acids. The J segment lost 4 bases and the V segment lost 0 bases, leaving 5 bases of the junction unmatched. Germline V gene lookup returns CDR1 LGHDT and CDR2 YNNKEL (reference sequence). The CDR3 DNA reads TGTGCCAGCAGCCAAGAGAGGACAGGGCTATACGAGCAGTACTTC. Its protein product is CASSQERTGLYEQYF.

J is TRBJ2-7 and V is TRBV10-3, with 8 bases aligning to TRBD2. Per germline, CDR1 ENHRY and CDR2 SYGVKD. Losses at the gene ends were 2 bases for V and 5 bases for J; bases not matched to a gene: 8. The length of the CDR3 is 15 residues. The chain's CDR3 is CAISEVGTRGDEQYF. In DNA, the CDR3 is TGTGCCATCAGTGAGGTCGGGACTAGAGGCGACGAGCAGTACTTC.

On this clonotype itself: One end of the junction varies from germline; a read error may be responsible. V usage is TRBV20-1 and J usage is TRBJ2-3, with D possibly being TRBD2 (5 bases). This CDR3 has 14 amino acids. The germline V gene encodes CDR1 DFQATT and CDR2 SNEGSKA (reference sequence). Here the CDR3 reads CSARGLAGPDTQYF. The CDR3 DNA follows: TGCAGTGCAAGAGGCCTAGCCGGGCCAGATACGCAGTATTTT.